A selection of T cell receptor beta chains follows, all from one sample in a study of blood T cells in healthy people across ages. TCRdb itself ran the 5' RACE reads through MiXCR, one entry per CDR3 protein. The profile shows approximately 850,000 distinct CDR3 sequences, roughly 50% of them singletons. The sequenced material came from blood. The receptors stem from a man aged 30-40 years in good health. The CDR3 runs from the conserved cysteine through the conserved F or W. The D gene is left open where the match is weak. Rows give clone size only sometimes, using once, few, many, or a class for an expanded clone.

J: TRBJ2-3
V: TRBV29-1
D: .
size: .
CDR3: CSVEVSEAGAPVTDTQYF
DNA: TGCAGCGTTGAAGTATCTGAGGCAGGGGCCCCGGTCACAGATACGCAGTATTTT

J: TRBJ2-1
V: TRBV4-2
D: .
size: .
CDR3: CASSQEPAARTSNEQFF
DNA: TGTGCCAGCAGCCAAGAACCAGCCGCAAGAACTAGCAATGAGCAGTTCTTC

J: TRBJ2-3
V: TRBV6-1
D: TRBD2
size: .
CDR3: CASSTRTSGYTDTQYF
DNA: TGTGCCAGCAGTACCCGGACTAGCGGTTACACAGATACGCAGTATTTT

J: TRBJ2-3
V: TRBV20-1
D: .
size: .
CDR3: CSARSGSTTDTQYF
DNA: TGCAGTGCGCGCTCGGGGAGTACCACAGATACGCAGTATTTT

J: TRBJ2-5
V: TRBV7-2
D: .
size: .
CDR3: CASIAGAVLQETQYF
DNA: TGTGCCAGCATTGCAGGCGCAGTATTACAAGAGACCCAGTACTTC

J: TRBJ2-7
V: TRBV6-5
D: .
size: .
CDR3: CASSLTLKYEQYF
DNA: TGTGCCAGCAGTTTGACACTAAAGTACGAGCAGTACTTC

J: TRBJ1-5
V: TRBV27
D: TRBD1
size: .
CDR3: CASRPTGTGSGQPQHF
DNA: TGTGCCAGCAGACCCACGGGGACAGGGTCAGGACAGCCCCAGCATTTT

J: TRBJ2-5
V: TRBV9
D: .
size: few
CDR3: CASSVTPSREETQYF
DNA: TGTGCCAGCAGCGTGACCCCCAGCAGGGAAGAGACCCAGTACTTC

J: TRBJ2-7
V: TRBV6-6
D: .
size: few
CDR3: CASSYQAEQYF
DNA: TGTGCCAGCAGCTATCAAGCCGAGCAGTACTTC

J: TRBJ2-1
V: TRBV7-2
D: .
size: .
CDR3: CASNLSSYEQFF
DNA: TGTGCCAGCAACCTTAGCTCCTACGAGCAGTTCTTC

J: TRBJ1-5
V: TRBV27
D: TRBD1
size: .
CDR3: CASSLTGGVNQPQHF
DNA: TGTGCCAGCAGTTTGACAGGGGGCGTGAATCAGCCCCAGCATTTT

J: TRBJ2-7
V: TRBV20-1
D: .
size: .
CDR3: CSASRTGAAGQYF
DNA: TGCAGTGCCTCACGTACAGGGGCAGCGGGGCAGTACTTC

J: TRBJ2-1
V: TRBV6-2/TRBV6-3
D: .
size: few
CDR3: CASIGHDVYNEQFF
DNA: TGTGCCAGCATAGGTCACGACGTTTACAATGAGCAGTTCTTC

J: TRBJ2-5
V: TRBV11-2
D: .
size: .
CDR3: CASSAGRSQETQYF
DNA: TGTGCCAGCAGCGCCGGACGCAGCCAAGAGACCCAGTACTTC

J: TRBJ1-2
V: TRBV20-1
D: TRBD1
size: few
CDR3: CSALGTGKYGYTF
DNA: TGCAGTGCTCTAGGGACAGGAAAATATGGCTACACCTTC

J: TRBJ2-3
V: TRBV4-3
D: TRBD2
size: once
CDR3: CASSPGLAGGPVTDTQYF
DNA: TGCGCCAGCAGCCCAGGACTAGCGGGAGGGCCCGTGACAGATACGCAGTATTTT

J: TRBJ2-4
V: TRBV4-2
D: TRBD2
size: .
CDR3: CASSQVGLVAYNEQYF
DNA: TGTGCCAGCAGCCAAGTGGGACTAGTGGCCTACAATGAGCAGTACTTC

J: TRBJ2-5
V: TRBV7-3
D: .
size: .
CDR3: CASSLGRTTFETQYF
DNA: TGTGCCAGCAGCTTAGGACGGACCACCTTTGAGACCCAGTACTTC

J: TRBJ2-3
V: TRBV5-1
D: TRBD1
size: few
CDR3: CASSPGQDTDTQYF
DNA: TGCGCCAGTAGCCCCGGACAGGATACAGATACGCAGTATTTT

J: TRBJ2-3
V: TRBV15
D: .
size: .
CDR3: CATSREIGADTQYF
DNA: TGTGCCACCAGCAGAGAGATTGGGGCGGATACGCAGTATTTT

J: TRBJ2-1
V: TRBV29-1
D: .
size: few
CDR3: CSVSFRQYNEQFF
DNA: TGCAGCGTGTCCTTCAGACAGTACAATGAGCAGTTCTTC

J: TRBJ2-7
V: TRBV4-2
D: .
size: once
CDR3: CASSARAVDRQYF
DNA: TGTGCCAGCAGCGCACGGGCTGTAGACCGTCAGTACTTC

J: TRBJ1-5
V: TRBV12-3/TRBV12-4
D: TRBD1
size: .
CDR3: CASSFGQGYQPQHF
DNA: TGTGCCAGCAGCTTCGGACAGGGATATCAGCCCCAGCATTTT

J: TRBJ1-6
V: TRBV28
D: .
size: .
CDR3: CASSLYGQGSSPLHF
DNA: TGTGCCAGCAGTTTATATGGTCAGGGGAGTTCACCCCTCCACTTT

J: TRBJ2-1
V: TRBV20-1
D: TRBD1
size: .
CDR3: CSASVTGPHNEQFF
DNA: TGCAGTGCTAGCGTGACAGGGCCCCACAATGAGCAGTTCTTC

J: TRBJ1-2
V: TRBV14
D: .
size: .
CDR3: CASSQGTLDYGYTF
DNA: TGTGCCAGCAGCCAGGGGACATTGGACTATGGCTACACCTTC

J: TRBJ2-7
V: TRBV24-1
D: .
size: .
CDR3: CATLGIYEQYF
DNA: TGTGCCACCCTTGGAATCTACGAGCAGTACTTC

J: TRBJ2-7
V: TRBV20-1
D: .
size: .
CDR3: CSARVSLYEQYF
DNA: TGCAGTGCTAGAGTGTCCCTCTACGAGCAGTACTTC

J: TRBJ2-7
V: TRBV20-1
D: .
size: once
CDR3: CSARDATVFEQYF
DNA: TGCAGTGCTAGAGATGCGACAGTCTTTGAGCAGTACTTC